This T cell receptor (beta chain) was captured by sequencing in a study of metastatic and nonmetastatic thyroid tumors. Study-level results: According to reports, the diversity of TCR beta was significantly higher in malignant thyroid tumors than in benign nodules, and this held in both blood and tumor samples.

TCRdb reanalyzed the PCR reads via MiXCR. The table has fewer than 40,000 clones, around 47% seen once. Germline values: CDR1 SGHKS, CDR2 YYEKEE (reference sequence). V was clipped by 0 bases and J by 5 bases; unmatched bases: 5. The CDR3 length is 15 residues. No patient received treatment before thyroid surgery. For this clone: Its specificity is unknown.

This clonotype was sampled from a male donor with papillary thyroid cancer or a benign thyroid nodule (not recorded which). Some clones in this sample may be carry-over from other donors' samples. The sample taken for sequencing was tumor tissue. The chain combines TRBV5-5 with TRBJ2-1; TRBD2 matches 7 bases. The DNA of the CDR3 is TGTGCCAGCAGCTTGGGGCTAGCGGTAAACAATGAGCAGTTCTTC. It codes for CASSLGLAVNNEQFF.